This T cell receptor beta chain originates from a study of blood T cell repertoires in COVID-19 (dated by TCRdb to the early 2020s). About the study as a whole: Collaborator samples came from the United States, Italy and Spain and covered acute and convalescent phases of COVID-19. The material from the prospective study consisted of cDNA or gDNA derived from T cells, B-cell-depleted T cells, or PBMCs. A de-identified subject ID, COVID-19 status, age in years and sex were almost always included in the sample metadata. The samples were drawn from two sources: the first 160 participants of the ongoing ImmuneRACE study, and 1,254 subjects contributed by 6 global collaborators. Where HLA class I and class II types were available, the types were taken from metadata supplied by the sample provider, not from assay-based typing. Subjects who had been exposed to COVID-19, were actively infected with it, or had recovered from it provided the deeply sampled blood TCRbeta repertoires that made up the dataset. A freely available public database, intended as a resource for researchers studying the immune response to SARS-CoV-2, is where the repertoires were released.

Participants in the prospective study were aged about 18 to 95 years, lived in 20 to 30 United States geographic areas, and enrolled through a virtual design. To assign participants to cohorts, the prospective study relied on clinical history that participants themselves reported in a screening survey and a study questionnaire. Mobile phlebotomists in the prospective study collected whole blood, serum and a nasopharyngeal or oropharyngeal swab from every participant. Over a roughly 2-month period, participants in the prospective study had the option of providing additional blood draws and questionnaires. Blood samples from the prospective study were shipped frozen or at room temperature prior to DNA extraction. Comments on this clone: There is no known antigen for this receptor. The record has no base qualities; no much larger clone is one base away.

Broad study findings and their caveats: The quantity of clinical and demographic metadata differed by source and by participant and was supplied without curation.

TCRbeta CDR3 regions were amplified from genomic DNA using the immunoSEQ Assay, a bias-controlled multiplex PCR. From the authors' description of their analysis: The number of nucleated cells in each sample was estimated by amplification of reference gene primers within the assay. To quantify the absolute abundance of each unique TCRbeta CDR3 rearrangement, sequence reads were collapsed and filtered. For each sample, productive Simpson clonality was calculated as the square root of Simpson's diversity index across productive rearrangements. This immuneACCESS table, as held by TCRdb, lists in-frame sequences with V and J called but not all clones. Of the missing ones, under half trace to an unresolved V gene in checked studies; the others have no known cause. V and J calls and clone size follow that table, whereas D and trimming were derived from the DNA. In this sample the table shows about 230,000 clones, 89% of which occur a single time. Together, the top ten hold 4% of the sample.

This TCR derives from a woman in her thirties with acute COVID-19. Specimen: PBMCs or T cells enriched from blood (not recorded which).

The DNA sequence is TGTGCCAGCAGCTTGGGGGGCGTGGGAACAGATACGCAGTATTTT. Translated, this gives CASSLGGVGTDTQYF. The rearranged chain carries TRBV5-5 and TRBJ2-3; possibly the D gene is TRBD1, per 5 matching bases. Spanning cysteine to phenylalanine, the CDR3 consists of 15 amino acids. The read is trimmed to its CDR3 DNA, 45 bases read in frame from base 1. As encoded in the germline V gene (reference sequence), CDR1 is SGHKS while CDR2 is YYEKEE. The trim is 0 bases for V and 3 bases for J, with a gap of 11 bases between the germline ends.